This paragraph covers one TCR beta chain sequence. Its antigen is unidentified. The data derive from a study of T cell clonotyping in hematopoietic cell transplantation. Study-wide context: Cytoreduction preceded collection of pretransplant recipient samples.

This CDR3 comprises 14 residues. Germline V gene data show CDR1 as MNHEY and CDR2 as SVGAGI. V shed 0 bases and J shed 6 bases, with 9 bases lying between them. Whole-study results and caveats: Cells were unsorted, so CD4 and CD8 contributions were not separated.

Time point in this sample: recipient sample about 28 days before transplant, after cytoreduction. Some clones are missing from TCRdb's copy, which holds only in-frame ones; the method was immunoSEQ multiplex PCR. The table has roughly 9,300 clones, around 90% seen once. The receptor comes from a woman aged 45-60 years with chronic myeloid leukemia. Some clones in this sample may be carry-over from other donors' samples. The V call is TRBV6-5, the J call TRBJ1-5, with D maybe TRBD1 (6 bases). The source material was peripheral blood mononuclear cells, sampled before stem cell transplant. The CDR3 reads CASSYSGGGQPQHF. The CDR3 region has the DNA TGTGCCAGCAGTTACTCTGGGGGCGGTCAGCCCCAGCATTTT.